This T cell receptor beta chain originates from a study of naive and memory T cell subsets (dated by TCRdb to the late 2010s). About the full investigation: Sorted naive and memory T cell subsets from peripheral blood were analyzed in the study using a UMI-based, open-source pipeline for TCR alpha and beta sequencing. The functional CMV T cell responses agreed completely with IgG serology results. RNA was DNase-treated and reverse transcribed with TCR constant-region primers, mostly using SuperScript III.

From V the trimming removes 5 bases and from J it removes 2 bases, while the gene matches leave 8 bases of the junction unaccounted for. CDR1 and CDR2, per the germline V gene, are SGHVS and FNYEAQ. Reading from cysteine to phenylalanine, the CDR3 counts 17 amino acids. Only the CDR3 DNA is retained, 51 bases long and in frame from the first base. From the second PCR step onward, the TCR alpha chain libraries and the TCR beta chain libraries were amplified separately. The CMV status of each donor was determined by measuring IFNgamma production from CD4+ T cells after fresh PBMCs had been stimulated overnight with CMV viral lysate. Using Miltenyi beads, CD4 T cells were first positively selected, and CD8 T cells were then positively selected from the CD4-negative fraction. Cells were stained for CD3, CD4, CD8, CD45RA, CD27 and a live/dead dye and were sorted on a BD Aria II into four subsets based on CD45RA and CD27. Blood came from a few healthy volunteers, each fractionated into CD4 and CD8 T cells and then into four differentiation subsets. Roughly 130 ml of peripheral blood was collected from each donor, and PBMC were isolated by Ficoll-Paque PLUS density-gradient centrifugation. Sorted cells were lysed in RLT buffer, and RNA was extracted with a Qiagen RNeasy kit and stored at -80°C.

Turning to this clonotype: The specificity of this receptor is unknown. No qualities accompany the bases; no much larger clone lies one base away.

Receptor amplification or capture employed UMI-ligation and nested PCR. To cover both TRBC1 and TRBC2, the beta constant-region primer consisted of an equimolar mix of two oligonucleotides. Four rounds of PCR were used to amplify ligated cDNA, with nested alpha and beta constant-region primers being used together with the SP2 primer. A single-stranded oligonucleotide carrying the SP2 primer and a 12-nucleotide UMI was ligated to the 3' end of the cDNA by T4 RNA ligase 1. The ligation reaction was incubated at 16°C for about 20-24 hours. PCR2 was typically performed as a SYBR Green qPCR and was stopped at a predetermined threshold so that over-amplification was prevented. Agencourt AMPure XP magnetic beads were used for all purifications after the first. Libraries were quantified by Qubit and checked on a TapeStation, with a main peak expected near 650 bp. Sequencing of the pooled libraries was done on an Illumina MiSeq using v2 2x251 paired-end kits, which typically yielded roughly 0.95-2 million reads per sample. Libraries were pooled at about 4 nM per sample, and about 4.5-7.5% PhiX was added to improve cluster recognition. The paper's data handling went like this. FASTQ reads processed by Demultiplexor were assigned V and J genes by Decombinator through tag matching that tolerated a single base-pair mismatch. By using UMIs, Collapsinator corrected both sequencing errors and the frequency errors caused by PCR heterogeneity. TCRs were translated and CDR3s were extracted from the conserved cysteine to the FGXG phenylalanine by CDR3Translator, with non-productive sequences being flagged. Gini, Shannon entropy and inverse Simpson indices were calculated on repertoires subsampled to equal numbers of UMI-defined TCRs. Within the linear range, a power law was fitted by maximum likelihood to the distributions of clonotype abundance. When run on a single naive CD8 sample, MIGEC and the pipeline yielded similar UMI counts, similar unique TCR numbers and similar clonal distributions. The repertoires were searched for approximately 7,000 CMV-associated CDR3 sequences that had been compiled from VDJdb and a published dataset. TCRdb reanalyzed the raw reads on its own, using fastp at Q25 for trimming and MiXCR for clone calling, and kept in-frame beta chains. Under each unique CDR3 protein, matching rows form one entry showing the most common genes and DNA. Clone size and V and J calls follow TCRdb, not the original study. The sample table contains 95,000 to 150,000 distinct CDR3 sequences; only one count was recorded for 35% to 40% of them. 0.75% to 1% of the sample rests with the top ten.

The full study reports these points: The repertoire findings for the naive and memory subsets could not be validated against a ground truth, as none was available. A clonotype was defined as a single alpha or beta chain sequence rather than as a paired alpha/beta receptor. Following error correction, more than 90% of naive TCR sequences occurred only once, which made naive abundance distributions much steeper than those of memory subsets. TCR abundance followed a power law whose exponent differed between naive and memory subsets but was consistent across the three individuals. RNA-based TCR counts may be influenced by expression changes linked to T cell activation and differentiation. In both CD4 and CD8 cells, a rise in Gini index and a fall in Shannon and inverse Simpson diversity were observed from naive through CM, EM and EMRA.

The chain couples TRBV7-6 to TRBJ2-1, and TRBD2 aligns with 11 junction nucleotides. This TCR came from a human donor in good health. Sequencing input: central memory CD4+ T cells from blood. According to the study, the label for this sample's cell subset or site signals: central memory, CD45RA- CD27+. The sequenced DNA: TGTGCCAGCAGCCCGACCCCGACTAGCGGGACCTACAATGAGCAGTTCTTC. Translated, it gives CASSPTPTSGTYNEQFF.